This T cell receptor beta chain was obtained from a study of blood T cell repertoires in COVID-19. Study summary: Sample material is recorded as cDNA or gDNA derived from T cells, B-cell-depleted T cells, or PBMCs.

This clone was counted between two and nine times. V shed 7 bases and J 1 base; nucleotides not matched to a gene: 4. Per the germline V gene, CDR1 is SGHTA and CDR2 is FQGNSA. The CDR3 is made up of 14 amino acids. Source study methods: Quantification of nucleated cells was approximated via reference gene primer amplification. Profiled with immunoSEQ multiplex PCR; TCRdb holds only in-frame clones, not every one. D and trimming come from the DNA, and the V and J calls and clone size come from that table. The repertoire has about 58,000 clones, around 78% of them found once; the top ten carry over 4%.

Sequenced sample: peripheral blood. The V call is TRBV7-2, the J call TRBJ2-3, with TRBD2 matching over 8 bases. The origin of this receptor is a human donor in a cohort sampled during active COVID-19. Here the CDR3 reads CASKGRGGTDTQYF. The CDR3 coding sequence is TGTGCCAGCAAGGGGCGGGGGGGCACAGATACGCAGTATTTT.